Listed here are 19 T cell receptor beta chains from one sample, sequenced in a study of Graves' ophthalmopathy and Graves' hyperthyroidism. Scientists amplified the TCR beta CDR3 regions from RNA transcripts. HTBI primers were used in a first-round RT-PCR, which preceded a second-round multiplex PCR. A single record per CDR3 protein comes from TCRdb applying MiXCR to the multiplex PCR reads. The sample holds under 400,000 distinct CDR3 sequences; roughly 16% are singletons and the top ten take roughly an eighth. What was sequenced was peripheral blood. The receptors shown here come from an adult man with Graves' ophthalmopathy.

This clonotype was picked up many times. The CDR3 DNA follows: TGCAGTGCTAGGCCAAGACAGAGCTACGAGCAGTACTTC. It specifies CSARPRQSYEQYF. The V and J genes are TRBV20-1 and TRBJ2-7; perhaps TRBD1 as D (5 bases). Germline-derived CDR1 and CDR2 are DFQATT and SNEGSKA (reference sequence). Trimming took off 3 bases at V and 3 bases at J, with 12 bases between the two ends. The CDR3 totals 13 residues.

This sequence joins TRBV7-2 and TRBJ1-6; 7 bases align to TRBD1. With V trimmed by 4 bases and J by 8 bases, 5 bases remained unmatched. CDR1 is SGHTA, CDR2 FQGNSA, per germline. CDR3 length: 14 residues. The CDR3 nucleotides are TGTGCCAGCAGCTCCGGGACAGAAGATTCACCCCTCCACTTT. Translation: CASSSGTEDSPLHF.

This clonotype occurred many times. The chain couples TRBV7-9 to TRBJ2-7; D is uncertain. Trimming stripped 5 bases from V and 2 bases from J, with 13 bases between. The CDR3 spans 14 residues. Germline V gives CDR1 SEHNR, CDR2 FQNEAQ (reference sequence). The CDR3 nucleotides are TGTGCCAGCAGCCGACCCGGCGGTACCTACGAGCAGTACTTC. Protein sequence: CASSRPGGTYEQYF. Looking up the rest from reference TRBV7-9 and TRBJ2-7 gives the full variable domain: DTGVSQNPRHKITKRGQNVTFRCDPISEHNRLYWYRQTLGQGPEFLTYFQNEAQLEKSRLLSDRFSAERPKGSFSTLEIQRTEQGDSAMYLCASSRPGGTYEQYFGPGTRLTVT.

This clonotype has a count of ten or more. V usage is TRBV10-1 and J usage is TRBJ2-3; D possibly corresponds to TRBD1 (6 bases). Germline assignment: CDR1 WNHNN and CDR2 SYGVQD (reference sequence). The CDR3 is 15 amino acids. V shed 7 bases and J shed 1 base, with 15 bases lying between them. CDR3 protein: CASTGQCPCTDTQYF. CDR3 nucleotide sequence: TGCGCCAGCACCGGACAGTGTCCATGCACAGATACGCAGTATTTT.

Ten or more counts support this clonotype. CDR3 sequence: CASSSGVDYGYTF. The CDR3 DNA follows: TGTGCCAGCAGTAGTGGTGTCGACTATGGCTACACCTTC. The rearrangement links TRBV7-9 to TRBJ1-2; no clear D. The CDR3 covers 13 residues. The germline CDR1 and CDR2 sequences are SEHNR and FQNEAQ (reference sequence). V was shortened by 6 bases and J by 3 bases, with 11 bases between the two germline ends.

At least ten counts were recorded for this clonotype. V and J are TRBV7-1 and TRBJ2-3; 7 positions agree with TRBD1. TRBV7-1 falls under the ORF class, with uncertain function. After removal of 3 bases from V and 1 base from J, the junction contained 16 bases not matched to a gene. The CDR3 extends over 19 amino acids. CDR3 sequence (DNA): TGTGCCAGCAGCTCTATGGGAAGACAGGGAAATTACCGCACAGATACGCAGTATTTT. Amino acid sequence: CASSSMGRQGNYRTDTQYF.

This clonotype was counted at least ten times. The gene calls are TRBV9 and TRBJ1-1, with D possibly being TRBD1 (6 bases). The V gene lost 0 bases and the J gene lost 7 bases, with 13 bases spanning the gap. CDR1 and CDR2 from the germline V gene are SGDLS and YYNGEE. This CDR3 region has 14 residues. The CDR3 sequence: CASSVVRGAGEAFF. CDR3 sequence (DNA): TGTGCCAGCAGCGTAGTCCGGGGGGCTGGTGAAGCTTTCTTT. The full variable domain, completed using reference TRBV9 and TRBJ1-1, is DSGVTQTPKHLITATGQRVTLRCSPRSGDLSVYWYQQSLDQGLQFLIQYYNGEERAKGNILERFSAQQFPDLHSELNLSSLELGDSALYFCASSVVRGAGEAFFGQGTRLTVV.

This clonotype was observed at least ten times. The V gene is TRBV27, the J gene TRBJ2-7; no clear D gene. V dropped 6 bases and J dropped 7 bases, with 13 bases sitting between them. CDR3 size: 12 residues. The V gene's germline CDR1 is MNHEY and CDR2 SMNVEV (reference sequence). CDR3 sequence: CASRGMGHEQYF. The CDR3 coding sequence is TGTGCCAGCAGGGGGATGGGCCATGAGCAGTACTTC.

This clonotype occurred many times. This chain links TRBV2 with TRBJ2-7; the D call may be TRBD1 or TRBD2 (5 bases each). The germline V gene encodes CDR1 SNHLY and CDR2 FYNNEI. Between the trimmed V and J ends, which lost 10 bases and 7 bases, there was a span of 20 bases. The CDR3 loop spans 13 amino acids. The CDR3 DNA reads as TGTGCCACCGGGACCGCTACTACTAGAGAGCAGTACTTC. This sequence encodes CATGTATTREQYF. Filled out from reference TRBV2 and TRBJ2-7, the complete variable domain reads EPEVTQTPSHQVTQMGQEVILRCVPISNHLYFYWYRQILGQKVEFLVSFYNNEISEKSEIFDDQFSVERPDGSNFTLKIRSTKLEDSAMYFCATGTATTREQYFGPGTRLTVT.

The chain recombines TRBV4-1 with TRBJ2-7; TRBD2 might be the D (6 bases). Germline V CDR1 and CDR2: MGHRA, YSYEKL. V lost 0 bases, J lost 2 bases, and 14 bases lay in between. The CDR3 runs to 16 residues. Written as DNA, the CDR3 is TGCGCCAGCAGCCAAGAGTACAACGGGGGTGCCTACGAGCAGTACTTC. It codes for CASSQEYNGGAYEQYF.

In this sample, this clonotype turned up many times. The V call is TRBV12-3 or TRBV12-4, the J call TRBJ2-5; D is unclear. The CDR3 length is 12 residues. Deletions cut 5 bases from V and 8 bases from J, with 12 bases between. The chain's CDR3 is CASSNPRGTQYF. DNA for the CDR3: TGTGCCAGCAGTAATCCGAGAGGTACCCAGTACTTC.

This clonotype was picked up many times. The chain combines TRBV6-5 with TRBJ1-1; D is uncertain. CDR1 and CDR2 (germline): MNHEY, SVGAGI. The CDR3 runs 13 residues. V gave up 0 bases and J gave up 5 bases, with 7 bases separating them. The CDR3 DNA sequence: TGTGCCAGCAGTTACTCTCCGGGAACTGAAGCTTTCTTT. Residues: CASSYSPGTEAFF.

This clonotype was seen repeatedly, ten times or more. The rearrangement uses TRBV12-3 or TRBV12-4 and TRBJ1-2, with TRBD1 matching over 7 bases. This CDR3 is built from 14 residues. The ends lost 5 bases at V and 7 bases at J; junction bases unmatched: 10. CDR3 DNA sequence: TGTGCCAGCAGTCCCTTATGGGAGGGGGCTGGCTACACCTTC. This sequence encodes CASSPLWEGAGYTF.

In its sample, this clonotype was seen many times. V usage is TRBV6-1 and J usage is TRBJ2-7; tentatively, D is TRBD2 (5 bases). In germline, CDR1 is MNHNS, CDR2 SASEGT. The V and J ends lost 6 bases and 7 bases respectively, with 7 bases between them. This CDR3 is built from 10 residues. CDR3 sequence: CASRTNEQYF. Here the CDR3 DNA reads TGTGCCAGCAGGACTAATGAGCAGTACTTC.

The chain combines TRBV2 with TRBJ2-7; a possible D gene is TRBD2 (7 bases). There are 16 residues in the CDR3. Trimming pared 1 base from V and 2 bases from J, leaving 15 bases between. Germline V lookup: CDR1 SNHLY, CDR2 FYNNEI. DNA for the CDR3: TGTGCCAGCAGTGAAGGCGGTCGGGGGGCAGCCTACGAGCAGTACTTC. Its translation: CASSEGGRGAAYEQYF.

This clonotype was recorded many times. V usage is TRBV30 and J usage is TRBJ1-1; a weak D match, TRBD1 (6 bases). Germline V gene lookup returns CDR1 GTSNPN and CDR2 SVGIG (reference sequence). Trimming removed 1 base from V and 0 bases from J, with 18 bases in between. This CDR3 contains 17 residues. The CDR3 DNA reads TGTGCCTGGAGTGAGTTCGGGGGGCTCACTATGAACACTGAAGCTTTCTTT. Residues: CAWSEFGGLTMNTEAFF. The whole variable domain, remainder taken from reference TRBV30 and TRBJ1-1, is SQTIHQWPATLVQPVGSPLSLECTVEGTSNPNLYWYRQAAGRGLQLLFYSVGIGQISSEVPQNLSASRPQDRQFILSSKKLLLSDSGFYLCAWSEFGGLTMNTEAFFGQGTRLTVV.

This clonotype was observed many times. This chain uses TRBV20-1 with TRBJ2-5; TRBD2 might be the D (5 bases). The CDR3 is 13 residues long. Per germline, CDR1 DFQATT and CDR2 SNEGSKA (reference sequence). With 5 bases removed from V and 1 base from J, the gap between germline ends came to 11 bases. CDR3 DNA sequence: TGCAGTGCTCTACTAGGCTTCCAAGAGACCCAGTACTTC. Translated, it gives CSALLGFQETQYF.

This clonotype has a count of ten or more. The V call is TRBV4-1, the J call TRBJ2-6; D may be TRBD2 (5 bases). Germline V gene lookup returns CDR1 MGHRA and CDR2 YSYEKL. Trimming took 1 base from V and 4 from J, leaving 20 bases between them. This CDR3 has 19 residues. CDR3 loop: CASSQAVGLGLAGANVLTF. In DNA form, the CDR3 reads TGCGCCAGCAGCCAAGCTGTCGGACTGGGGTTAGCGGGGGCCAACGTCCTGACTTTC.

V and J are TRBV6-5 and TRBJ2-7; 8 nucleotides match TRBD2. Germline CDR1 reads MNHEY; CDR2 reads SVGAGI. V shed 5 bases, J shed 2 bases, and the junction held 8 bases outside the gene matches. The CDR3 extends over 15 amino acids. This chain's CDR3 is CASSTAGGTAYEQYF. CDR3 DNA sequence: TGTGCCAGCAGTACCGCGGGGGGCACCGCCTACGAGCAGTACTTC.